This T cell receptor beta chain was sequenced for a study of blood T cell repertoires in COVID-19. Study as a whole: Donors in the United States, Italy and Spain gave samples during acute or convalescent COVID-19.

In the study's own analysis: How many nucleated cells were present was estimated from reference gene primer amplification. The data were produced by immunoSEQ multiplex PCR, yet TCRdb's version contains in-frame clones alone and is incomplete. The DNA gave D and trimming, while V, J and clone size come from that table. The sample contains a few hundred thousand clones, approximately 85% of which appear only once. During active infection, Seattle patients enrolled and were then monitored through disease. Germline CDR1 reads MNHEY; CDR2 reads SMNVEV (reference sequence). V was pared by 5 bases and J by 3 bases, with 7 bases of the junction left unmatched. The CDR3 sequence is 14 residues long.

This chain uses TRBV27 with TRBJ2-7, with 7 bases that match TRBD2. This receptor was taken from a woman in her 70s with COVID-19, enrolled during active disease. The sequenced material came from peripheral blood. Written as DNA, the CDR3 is TGTGCCAGCAGTCGAGCGGGATTGCACTACGAGCAGTACTTC. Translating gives CASSRAGLHYEQYF.